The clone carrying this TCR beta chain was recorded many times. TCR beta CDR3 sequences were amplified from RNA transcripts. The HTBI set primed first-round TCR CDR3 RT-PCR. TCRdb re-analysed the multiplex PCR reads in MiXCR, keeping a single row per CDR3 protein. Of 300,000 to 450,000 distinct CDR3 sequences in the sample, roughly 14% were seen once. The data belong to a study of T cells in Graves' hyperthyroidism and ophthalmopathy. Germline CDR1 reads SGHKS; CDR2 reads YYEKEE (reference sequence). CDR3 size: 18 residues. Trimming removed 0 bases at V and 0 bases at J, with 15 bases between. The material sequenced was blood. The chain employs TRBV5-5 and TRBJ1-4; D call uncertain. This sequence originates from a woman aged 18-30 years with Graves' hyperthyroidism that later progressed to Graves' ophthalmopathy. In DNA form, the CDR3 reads TGTGCCAGCAGCTTGGAGTCGGGGTGGCATGCAACTAATGAAAAACTGTTTTTT. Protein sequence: CASSLESGWHATNEKLFF.